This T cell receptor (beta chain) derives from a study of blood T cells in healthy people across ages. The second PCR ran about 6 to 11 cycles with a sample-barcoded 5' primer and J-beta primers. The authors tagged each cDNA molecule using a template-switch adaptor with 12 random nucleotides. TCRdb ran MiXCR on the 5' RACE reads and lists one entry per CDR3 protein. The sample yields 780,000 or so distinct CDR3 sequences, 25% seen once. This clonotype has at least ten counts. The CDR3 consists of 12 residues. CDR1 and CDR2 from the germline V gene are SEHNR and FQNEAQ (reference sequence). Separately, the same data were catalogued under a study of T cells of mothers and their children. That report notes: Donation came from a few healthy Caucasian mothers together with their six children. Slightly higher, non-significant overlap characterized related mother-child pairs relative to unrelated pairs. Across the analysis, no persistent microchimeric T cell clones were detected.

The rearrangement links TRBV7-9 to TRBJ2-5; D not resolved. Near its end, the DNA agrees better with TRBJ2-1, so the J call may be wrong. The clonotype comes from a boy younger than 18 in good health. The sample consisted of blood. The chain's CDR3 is CASSPTGNEQFF. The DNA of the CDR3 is TGTGCCAGCAGCCCTACCGGCAATGAGCAGTTCTTC.